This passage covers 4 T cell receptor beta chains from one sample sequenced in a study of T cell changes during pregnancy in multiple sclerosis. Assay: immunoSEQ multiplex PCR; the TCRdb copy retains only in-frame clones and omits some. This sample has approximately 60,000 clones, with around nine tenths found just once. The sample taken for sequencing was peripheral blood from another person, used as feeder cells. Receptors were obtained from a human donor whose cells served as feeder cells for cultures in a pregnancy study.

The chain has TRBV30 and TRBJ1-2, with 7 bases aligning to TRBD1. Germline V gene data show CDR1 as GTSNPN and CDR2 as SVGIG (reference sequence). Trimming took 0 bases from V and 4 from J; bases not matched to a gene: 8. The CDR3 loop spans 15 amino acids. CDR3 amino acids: CAWSVRKGAGYGYTF. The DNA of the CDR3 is TGTGCCTGGAGTGTACGAAAGGGGGCTGGCTATGGCTACACCTTC.

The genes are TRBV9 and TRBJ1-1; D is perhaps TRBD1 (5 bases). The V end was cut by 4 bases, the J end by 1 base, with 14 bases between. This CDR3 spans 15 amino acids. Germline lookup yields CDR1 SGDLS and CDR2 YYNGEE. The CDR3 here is CASSPRGSGNTEAFF. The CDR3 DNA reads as TGTGCCAGCAGCCCAAGGGGCTCAGGGAACACTGAAGCTTTCTTT.

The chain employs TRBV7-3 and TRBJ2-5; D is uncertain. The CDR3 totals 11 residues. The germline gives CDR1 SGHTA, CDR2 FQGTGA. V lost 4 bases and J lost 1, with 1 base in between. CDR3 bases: TGTGCCAGCAGCTCCCAAGAGACCCAGTACTTC. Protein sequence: CASSSQETQYF.

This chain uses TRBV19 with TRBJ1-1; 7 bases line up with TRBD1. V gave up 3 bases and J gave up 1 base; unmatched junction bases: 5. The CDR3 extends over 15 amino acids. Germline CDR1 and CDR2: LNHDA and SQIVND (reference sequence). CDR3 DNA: TGTGCCAGTAGTATGAGAGGGGGCAAGAACACTGAAGCTTTCTTT. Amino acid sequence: CASSMRGGKNTEAFF.